These T cell receptor beta chains were read from a single sample in a study of blood T cell repertoires in COVID-19. TCRdb's copy holds only in-frame clones and misses some; the assay was immunoSEQ multiplex PCR. The table records approximately 120,000 clones, 60% to 85% of them present only once. Sequenced sample: peripheral blood. The receptors originated from a man of 80 years or more with acute or convalescent COVID-19. The CDR3 runs from the conserved cysteine through the conserved F or W. A D gene is named only where the DNA matches it firmly. Clone size is stated in some rows and not others, as once, few, many or a class when expanded.

v_call	d_call	j_call	clone_size	cdr3_nt	cdr3_aa
TRBV12-3/TRBV12-4	-	TRBJ2-1	-	TGTGCCAGCAGTACCCTCACATTTAATGAGCAGTTCTTC	CASSTLTFNEQFF
TRBV6-1	-	TRBJ2-1	few	TGTGCCAGCAGTGAACGCGGGGTTCATGAGCAGTTCTTC	CASSERGVHEQFF
TRBV6-2/TRBV6-3	TRBD2	TRBJ2-7	-	TGTGCCAGCAGTCCGTACTTTGGACTAGCGGGGGGCCCGGACGAGCAGTACTTC	CASSPYFGLAGGPDEQYF
TRBV5-1	-	TRBJ2-7	once	TGCGCCAGCAGCTTGTCAGGGGCATACTACGAGCAGTACTTC	CASSLSGAYYEQYF
TRBV7-8	TRBD2	TRBJ2-2	-	TGTGCCAGCAGCATCTCGCTAGCGGGGGGGCACGGGGAGCTGTTTTTT	CASSISLAGGHGELFF
TRBV6-5	-	TRBJ1-2	-	TGTGCCAGCAAGCCGGCAGGGTTGGACTATGGCTACACCTTC	CASKPAGLDYGYTF
TRBV7-9	-	TRBJ1-1	few	TGTGCCAGCAGCTTCGGACAGAGCCGTCACGAAGCTTTCTTT	CASSFGQSRHEAFF
TRBV5-8	-	TRBJ2-5	few	TGTGCCAGCAGCTTGGGGGCCGGGGTGGCCCAGTACTTC	CASSLGAGVAQYF
TRBV11-2	-	TRBJ1-4	-	TGTGCCAGCAGGAGGGCCGGAGAAAAACTGTTTTTT	CASRRAGEKLFF
TRBV7-8	-	TRBJ1-5	few	TGTGCCAGCAGCTTAGTTGCAGGGCTCTCCCGTACCAATCAGCCCCAGCATTTT	CASSLVAGLSRTNQPQHF
TRBV18	TRBD2	TRBJ2-1	-	TGTGCCAGCTCACCACGGCCTAGCGGGGACAATGAGCAGTTCTTC	CASSPRPSGDNEQFF